This T cell receptor (beta chain) is from a study of cytomegalovirus exposure and HLA in healthy donors. Turning to this clone: The antigen is undetermined.

The PCR made use of 60 Vbeta and 13 Jbeta primers. Here immunoSEQ multiplex PCR was the method, and the copy in TCRdb shows in-frame clones only, minus some. Here the sample spans roughly 180,000 clones, 80% to 85% being singletons. General study results and limits: Beyond CMV serostatus, there was no information to go on about immune exposure. Researchers catalogued approximately 160 TCR beta chains as cytomegalovirus-associated.

The material sequenced was PBMCs. This receptor was identified in a boy younger than 10 in good health and CMV-seronegative.

The CDR3 protein is CAGRPTGNGQPQHF. The CDR3 bases are TGTGCCGGACGCCCAACGGGAAACGGTCAGCCCCAGCATTTT. This chain connects TRBV5-8 to TRBJ1-5; D uncertain. The CDR3 totals 14 residues. Trimming pared 10 bases from V and 6 bases from J, leaving 20 bases between. Germline loops: CDR1 SGHTS, CDR2 YDEGEE.